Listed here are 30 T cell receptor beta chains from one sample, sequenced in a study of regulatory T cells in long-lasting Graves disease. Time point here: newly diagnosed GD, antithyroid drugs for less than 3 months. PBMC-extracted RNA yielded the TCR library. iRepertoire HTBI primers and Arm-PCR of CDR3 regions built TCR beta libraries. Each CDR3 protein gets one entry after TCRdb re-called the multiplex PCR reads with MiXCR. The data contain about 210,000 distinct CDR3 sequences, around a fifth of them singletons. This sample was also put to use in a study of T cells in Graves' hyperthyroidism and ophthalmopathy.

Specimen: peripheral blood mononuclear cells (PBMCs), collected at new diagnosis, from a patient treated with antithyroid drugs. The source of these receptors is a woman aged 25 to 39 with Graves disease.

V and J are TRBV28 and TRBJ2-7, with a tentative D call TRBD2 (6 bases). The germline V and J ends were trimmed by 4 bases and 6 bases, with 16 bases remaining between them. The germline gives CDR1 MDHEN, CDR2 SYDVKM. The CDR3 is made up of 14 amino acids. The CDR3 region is CASSWGEFNREQYF. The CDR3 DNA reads TGTGCCAGCAGTTGGGGGGAATTCAATCGCGAGCAGTACTTC.

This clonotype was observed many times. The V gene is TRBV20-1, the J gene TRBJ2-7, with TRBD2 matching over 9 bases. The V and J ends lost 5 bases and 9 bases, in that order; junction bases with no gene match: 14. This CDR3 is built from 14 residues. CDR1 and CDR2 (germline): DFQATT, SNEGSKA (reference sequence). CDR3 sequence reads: CSASSLAGFAVQYF. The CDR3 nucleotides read TGCAGTGCTTCCTCCCTAGCGGGGTTCGCGGTGCAGTACTTC.

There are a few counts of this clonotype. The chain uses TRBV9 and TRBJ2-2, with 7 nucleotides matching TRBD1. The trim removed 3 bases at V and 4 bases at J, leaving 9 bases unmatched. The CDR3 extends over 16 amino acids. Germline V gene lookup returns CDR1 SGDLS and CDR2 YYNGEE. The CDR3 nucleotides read TGTGCCAGCAGCGAACAGACAGGGTACAGCACCGGGGAGCTGTTTTTT. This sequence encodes CASSEQTGYSTGELFF.

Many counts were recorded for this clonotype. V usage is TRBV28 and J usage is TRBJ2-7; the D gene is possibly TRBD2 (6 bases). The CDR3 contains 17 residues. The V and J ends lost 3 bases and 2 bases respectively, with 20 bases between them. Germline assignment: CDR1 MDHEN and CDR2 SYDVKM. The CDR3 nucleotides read TGTGCCAGCAGTTTCGAGGTGGGGAGGCTAGCGACCTACGAGCAGTACTTC. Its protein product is CASSFEVGRLATYEQYF.

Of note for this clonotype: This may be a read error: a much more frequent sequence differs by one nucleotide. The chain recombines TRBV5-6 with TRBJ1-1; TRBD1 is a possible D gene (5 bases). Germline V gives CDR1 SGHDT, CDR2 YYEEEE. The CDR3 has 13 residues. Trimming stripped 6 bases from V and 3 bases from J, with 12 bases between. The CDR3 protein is CASTWGGDTEAFF. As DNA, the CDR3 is TGTGCCAGCACGTGGGGGGGGGACACTGAAGCTTTCTTT.

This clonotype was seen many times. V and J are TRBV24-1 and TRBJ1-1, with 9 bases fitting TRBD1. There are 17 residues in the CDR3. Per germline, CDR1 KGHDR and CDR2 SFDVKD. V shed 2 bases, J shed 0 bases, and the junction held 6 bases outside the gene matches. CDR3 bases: TGTGCCACCAGTGATTGGGACAGGGAGCGCATGAACACTGAAGCTTTCTTT. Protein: CATSDWDRERMNTEAFF.

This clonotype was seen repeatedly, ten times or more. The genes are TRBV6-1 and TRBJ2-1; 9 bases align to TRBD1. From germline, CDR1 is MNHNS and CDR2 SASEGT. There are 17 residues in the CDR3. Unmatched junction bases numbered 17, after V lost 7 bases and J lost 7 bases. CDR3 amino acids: CASTPARSTGGGNEQFF. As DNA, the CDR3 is TGTGCCAGCACCCCAGCGCGTTCGACAGGGGGAGGAAATGAGCAGTTCTTC.

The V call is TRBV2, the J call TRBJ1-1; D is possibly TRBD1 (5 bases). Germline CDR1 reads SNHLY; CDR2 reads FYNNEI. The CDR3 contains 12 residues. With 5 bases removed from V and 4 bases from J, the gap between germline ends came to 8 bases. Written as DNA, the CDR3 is TGTGCCAGCAGTCCGGGACTCACTGAAGCTTTCTTT. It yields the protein CASSPGLTEAFF.

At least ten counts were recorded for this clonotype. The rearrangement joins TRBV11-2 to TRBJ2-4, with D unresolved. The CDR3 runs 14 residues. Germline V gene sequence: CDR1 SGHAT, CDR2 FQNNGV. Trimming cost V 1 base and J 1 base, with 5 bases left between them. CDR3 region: CASSLVGAKNIQYF. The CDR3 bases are TGTGCCAGCAGCTTAGTGGGGGCCAAAAACATTCAGTACTTC.

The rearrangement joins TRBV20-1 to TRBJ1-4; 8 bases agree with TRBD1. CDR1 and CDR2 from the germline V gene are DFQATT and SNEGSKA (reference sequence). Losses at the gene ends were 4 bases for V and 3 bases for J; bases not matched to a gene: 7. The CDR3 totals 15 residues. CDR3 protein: CSATDRGKSNEKLFF. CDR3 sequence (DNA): TGCAGTGCTACAGACAGGGGCAAATCTAATGAAAAACTGTTTTTT.

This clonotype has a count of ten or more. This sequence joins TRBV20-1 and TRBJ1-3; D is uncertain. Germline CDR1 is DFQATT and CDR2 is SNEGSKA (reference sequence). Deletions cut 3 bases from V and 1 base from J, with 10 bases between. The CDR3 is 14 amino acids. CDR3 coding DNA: TGCAGTGCTAGGGTTGGGGAGTCTGGAAACACCATATATTTT. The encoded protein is CSARVGESGNTIYF.

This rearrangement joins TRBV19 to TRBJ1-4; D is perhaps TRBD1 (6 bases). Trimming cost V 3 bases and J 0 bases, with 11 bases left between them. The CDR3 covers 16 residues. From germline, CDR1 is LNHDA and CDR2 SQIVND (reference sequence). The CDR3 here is CASSMRGAATNEKLFF. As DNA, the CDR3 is TGTGCCAGTAGTATGCGGGGGGCCGCAACTAATGAAAAACTGTTTTTT.

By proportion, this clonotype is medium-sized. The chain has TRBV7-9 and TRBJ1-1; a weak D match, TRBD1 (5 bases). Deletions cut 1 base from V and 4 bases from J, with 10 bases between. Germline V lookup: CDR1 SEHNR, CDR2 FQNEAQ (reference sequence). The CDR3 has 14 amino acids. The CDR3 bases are TGTGCCAGCAGCTTAGAGTCAGGGCGCACTGAAGCTTTCTTT. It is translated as CASSLESGRTEAFF.

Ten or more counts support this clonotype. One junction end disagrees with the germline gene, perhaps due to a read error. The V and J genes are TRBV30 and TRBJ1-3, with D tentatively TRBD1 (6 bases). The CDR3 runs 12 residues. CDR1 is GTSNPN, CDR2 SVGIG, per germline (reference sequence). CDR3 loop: CANLHEWGHQSF. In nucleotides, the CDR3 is TGTGCCAACCTACACGAATGGGGGCACCAAAGTTTT.

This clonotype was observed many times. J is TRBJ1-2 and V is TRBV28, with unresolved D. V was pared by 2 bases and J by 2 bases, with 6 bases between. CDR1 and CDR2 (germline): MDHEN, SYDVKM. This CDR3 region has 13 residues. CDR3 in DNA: TGTGCCAGCAGTTTAAACGGAAACTATGGCTACACCTTC. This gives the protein CASSLNGNYGYTF.

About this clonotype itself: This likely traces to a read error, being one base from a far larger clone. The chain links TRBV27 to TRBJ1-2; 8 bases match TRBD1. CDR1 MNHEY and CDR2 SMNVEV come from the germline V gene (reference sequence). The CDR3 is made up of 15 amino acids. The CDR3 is CAGSDPGQANYGYTF. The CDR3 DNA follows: TGTGCCGGCAGTGATCCGGGACAGGCTAACTATGGCTACACCTTC.

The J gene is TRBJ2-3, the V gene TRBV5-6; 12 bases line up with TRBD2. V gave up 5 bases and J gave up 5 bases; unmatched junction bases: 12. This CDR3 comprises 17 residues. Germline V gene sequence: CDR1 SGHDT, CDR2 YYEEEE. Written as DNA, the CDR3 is TGTGCCAGCAGGATGTGGGAGACTAGCGGGGGACAAGATACGCAGTATTTT. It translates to CASRMWETSGGQDTQYF.

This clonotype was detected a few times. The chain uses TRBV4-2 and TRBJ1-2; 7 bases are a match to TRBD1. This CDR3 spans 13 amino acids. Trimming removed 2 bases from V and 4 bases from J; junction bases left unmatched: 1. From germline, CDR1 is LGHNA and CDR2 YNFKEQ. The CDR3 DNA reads TGTGCCAGCAGCCAACGGGACAGCTATGGCTACACCTTC. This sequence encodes CASSQRDSYGYTF.

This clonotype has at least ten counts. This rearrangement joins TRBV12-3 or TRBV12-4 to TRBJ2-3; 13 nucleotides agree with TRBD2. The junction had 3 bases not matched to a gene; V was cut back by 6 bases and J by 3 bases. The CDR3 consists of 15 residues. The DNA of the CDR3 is TGTGCCAGCAGCGGGACTAGCGGGGAAACAGATACGCAGTATTTT. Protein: CASSGTSGETDTQYF.

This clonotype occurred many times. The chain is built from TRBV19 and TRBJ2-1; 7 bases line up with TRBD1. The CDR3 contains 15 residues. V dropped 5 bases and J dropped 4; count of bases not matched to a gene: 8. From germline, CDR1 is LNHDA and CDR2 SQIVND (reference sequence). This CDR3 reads CASSPGGNPYNEQFF. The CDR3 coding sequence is TGTGCCAGTAGTCCAGGGGGAAACCCTTACAATGAGCAGTTCTTC.

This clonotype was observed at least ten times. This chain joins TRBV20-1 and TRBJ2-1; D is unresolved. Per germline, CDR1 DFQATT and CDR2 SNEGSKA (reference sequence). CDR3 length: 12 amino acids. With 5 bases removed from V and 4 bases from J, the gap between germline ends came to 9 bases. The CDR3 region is CSAARAYNEQFF. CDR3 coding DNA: TGCAGTGCTGCTAGGGCTTACAATGAGCAGTTCTTC.

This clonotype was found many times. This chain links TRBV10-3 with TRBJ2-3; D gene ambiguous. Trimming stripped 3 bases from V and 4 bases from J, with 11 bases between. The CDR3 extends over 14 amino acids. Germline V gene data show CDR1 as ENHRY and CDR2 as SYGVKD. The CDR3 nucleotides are TGTGCCATCAGTGACTCGAAGGTTCCAGATACGCAGTATTTT. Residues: CAISDSKVPDTQYF.

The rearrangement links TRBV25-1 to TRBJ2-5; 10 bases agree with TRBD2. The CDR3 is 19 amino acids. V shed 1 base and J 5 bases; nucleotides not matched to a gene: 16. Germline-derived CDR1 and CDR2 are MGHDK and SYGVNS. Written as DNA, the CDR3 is TGTGCCAGCAGTGAATTCCGGAGCGGGGGGGCTAACCGGCCTGAGACCCAGTACTTC. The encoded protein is CASSEFRSGGANRPETQYF.

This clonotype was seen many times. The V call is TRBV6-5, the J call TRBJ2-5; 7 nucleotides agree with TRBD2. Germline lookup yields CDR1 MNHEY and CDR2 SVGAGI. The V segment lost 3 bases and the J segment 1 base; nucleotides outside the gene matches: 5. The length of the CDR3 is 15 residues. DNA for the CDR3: TGTGCCAGCAGTTATCTGGCGGGGGTCCAAGAGACCCAGTACTTC. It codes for CASSYLAGVQETQYF.

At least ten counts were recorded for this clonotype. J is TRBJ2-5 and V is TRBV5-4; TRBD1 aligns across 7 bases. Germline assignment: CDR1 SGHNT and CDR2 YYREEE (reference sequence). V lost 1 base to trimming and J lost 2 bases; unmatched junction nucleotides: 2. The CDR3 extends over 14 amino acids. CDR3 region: CASSLRTGQETQYF. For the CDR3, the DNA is TGTGCCAGCAGCTTGAGGACAGGTCAAGAGACCCAGTACTTC.

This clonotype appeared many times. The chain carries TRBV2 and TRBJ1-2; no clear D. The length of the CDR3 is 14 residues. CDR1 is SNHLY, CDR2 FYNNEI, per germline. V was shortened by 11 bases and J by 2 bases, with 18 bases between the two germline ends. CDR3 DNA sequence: TGTGCCGGGAGTGGGCAGGTGCAAAACTATGGCTACACCTTC. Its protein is CAGSGQVQNYGYTF.

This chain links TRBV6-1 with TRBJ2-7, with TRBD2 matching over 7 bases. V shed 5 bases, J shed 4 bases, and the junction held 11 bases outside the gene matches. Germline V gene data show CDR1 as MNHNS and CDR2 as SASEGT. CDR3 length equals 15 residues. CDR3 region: CASSREEGLSYEQYF. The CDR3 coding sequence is TGTGCCAGCAGTCGGGAGGAGGGACTATCGTACGAGCAGTACTTC.

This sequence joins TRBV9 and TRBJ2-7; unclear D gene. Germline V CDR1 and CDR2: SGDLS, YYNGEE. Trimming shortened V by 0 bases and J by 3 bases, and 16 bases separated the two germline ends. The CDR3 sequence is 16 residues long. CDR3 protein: CASSVEDGASSYEQYF. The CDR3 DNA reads TGTGCCAGCAGCGTAGAGGACGGAGCGAGCAGCTACGAGCAGTACTTC.

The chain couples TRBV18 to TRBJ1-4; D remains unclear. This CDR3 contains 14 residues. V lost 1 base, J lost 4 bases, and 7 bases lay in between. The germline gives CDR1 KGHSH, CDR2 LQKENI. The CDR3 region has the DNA TGTGCCAGCTCACCACAGTCTGGTAATGAAAAACTGTTTTTT. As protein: CASSPQSGNEKLFF.

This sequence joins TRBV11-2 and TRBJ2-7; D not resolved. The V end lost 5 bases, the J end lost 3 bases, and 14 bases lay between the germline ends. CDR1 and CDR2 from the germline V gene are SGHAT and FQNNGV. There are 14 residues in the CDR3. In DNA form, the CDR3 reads TGTGCCAGCAGCCCCGGCGGCGTAGTCTACGAGCAGTACTTC. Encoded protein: CASSPGGVVYEQYF.